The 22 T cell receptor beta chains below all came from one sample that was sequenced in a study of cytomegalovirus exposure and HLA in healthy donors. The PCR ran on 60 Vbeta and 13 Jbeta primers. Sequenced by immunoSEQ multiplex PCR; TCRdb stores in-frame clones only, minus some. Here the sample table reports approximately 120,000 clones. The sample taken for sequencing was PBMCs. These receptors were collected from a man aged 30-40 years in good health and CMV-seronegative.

In DNA form, the CDR3 reads TGTGCCAGCAGCCGCTCTGGGAGTGAGCAGTTCTTC. Protein sequence: CASSRSGSEQFF. The V call is TRBV4-2, the J call TRBJ2-1; TRBD2 is a possible D gene (5 bases). The V end lost 4 bases, the J end lost 9 bases, and 10 bases lay between the germline ends. This CDR3 is 12 amino acids long. Per the germline V gene, CDR1 is LGHNA and CDR2 is YNFKEQ.

CDR3 loop: CASSLVAGLAGAGQFF. The CDR3 region has the DNA TGCGCCAGCAGCTTGGTAGCGGGACTAGCGGGAGCTGGGCAGTTCTTC. The chain couples TRBV5-1 to TRBJ2-1; 14 bases agree with TRBD2. The CDR3 consists of 16 residues. The ends lost 0 bases at V and 12 bases at J; junction bases unmatched: 8. Germline lookup yields CDR1 SGHRS and CDR2 YFSETQ.

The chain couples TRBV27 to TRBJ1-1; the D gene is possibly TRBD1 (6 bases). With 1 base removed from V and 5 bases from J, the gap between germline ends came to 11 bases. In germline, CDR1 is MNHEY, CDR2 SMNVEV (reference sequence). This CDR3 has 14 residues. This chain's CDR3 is CASSLWGQRTEAFF. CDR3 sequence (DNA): TGTGCCAGCAGTTTATGGGGGCAGAGGACTGAAGCTTTCTTT.

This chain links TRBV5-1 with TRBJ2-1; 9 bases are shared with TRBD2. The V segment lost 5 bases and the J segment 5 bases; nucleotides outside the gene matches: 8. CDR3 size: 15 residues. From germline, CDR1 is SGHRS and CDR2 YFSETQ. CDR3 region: CASSRLAGNDNEQFF. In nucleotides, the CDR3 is TGCGCCAGCAGTAGGCTAGCGGGAAACGACAATGAGCAGTTCTTC.

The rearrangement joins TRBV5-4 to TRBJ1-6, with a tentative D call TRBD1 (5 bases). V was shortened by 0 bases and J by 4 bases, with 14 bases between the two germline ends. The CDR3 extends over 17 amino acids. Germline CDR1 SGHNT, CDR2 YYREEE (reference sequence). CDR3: CASSLAGGSGYNSPLHF. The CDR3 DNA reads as TGTGCCAGCAGCTTGGCCGGGGGTAGTGGGTATAATTCACCCCTCCACTTT. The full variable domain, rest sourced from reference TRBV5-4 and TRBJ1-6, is ETGVTQSPTHLIKTRGQQVTLRCSSQSGHNTVSWYQQALGQGPQFIFQYYREEENGRGNFPPRFSGLQFPNYSSELNVNALELDDSALYLCASSLAGGSGYNSPLHFGNGTRLTVT.

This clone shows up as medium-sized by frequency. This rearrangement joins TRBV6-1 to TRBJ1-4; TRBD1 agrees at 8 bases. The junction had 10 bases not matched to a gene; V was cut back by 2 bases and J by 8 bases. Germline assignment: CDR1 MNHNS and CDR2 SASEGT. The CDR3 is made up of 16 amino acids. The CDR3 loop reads CASSEQLGQGREKLFF. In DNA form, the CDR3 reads TGTGCCAGCAGTGAACAATTAGGACAGGGTAGGGAAAAACTGTTTTTT.

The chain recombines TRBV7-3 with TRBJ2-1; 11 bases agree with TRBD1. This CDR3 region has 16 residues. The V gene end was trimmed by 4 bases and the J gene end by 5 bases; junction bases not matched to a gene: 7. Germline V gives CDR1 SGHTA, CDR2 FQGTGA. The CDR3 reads CASSSPGQGANNEQFF. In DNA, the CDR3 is TGTGCCAGCAGCTCCCCTGGACAGGGGGCCAACAATGAGCAGTTCTTC.

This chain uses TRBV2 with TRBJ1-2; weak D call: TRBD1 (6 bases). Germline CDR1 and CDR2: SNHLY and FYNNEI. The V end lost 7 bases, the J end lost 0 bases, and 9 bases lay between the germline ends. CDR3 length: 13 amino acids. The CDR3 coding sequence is TGTGCCAGCAAAGGGGGAGCTAACTATGGCTACACCTTC. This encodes CASKGGANYGYTF. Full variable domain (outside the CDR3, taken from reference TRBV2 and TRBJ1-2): EPEVTQTPSHQVTQMGQEVILRCVPISNHLYFYWYRQILGQKVEFLVSFYNNEISEKSEIFDDQFSVERPDGSNFTLKIRSTKLEDSAMYFCASKGGANYGYTFGSGTRLTVV.

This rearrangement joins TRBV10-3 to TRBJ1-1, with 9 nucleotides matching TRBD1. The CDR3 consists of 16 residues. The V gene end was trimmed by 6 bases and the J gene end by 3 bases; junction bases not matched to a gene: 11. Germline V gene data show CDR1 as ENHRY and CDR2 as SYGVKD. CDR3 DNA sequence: TGTGCCATCAGCACCCTCGGGACAGGGAGGGACACTGAAGCTTTCTTT. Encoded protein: CAISTLGTGRDTEAFF.

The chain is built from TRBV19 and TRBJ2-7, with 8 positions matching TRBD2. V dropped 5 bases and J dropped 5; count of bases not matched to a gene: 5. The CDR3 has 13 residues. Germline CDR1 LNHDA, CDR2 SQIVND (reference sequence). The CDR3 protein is CASSLTSVHEQYF. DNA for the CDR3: TGTGCCAGTAGTCTGACTAGCGTCCACGAGCAGTACTTC.

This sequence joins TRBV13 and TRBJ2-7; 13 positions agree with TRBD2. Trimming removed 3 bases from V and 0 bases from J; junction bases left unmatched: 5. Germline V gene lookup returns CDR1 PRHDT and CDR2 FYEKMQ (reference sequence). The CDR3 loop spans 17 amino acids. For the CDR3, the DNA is TGTGCCAGCAGCTTGGGACTAGCGGGACTCACCTCCTACGAGCAGTACTTC. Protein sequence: CASSLGLAGLTSYEQYF.

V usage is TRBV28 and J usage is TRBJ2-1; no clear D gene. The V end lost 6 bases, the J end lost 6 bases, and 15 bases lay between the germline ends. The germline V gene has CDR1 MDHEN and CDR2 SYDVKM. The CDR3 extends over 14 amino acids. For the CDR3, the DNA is TGTGCCAGCAGGAGGCGGCCCCCCCGCAATGAGCAGTTCTTC. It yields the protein CASRRRPPRNEQFF.

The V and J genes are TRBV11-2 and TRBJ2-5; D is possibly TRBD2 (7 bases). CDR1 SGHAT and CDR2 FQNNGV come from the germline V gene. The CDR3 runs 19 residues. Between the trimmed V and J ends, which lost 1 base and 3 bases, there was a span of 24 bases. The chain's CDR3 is CASSLVRPGGRITEETQYF. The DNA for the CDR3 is TGTGCCAGCAGCTTAGTCCGCCCCGGGGGGCGGATTACGGAAGAGACCCAGTACTTC. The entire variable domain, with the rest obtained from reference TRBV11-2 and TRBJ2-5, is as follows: EAGVAQSPRYKIIEKRQSVAFWCNPISGHATLYWYQQILGQGPKLLIQFQNNGVVDDSQLPKDRFSAERLKGVDSTLKIQPAKLEDSAVYLCASSLVRPGGRITEETQYFGPGTRLLVL.

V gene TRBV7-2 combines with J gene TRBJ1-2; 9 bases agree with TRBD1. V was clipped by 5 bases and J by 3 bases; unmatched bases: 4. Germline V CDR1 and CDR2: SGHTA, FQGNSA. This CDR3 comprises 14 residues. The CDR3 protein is CASSAGQGHYGYTF. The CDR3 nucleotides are TGTGCCAGCAGCGCTGGACAGGGGCACTATGGCTACACCTTC.

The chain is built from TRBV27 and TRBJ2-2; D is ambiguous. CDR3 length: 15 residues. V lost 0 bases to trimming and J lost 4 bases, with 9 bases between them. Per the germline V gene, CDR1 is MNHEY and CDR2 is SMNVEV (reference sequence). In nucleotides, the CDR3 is TGTGCCAGCAGTTTATCTGGGCTACTCACCGGGGAGCTGTTTTTT. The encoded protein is CASSLSGLLTGELFF.

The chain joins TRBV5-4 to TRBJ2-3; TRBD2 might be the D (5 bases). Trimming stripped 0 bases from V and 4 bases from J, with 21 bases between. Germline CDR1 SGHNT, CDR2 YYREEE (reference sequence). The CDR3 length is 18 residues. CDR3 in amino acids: CASSLAGVGRGYADTQYF. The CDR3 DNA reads TGTGCCAGCAGCTTGGCCGGGGTGGGGAGAGGGTATGCAGATACGCAGTATTTT.

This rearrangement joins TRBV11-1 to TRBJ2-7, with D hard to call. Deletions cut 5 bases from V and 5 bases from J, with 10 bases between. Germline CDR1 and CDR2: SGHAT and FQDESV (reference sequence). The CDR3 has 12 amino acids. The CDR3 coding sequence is TGTGCCAGCAGCGCCCAGTTGAACGAGCAGTACTTC. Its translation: CASSAQLNEQYF.

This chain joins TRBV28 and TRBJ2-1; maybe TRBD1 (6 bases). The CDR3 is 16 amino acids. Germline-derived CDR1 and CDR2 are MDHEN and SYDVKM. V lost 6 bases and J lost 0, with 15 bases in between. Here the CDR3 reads CASRYELDSSYNEQFF. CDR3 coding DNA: TGTGCCAGCAGATACGAATTGGACAGCTCCTACAATGAGCAGTTCTTC.

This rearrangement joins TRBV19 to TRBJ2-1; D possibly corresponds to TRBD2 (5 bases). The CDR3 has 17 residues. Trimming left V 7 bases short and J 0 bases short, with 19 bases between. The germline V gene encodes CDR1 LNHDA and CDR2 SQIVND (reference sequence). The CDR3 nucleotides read TGTGCCAGTACCCCAATAAGCGGTGAAAGCTCCTACAATGAGCAGTTCTTC. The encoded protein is CASTPISGESSYNEQFF.

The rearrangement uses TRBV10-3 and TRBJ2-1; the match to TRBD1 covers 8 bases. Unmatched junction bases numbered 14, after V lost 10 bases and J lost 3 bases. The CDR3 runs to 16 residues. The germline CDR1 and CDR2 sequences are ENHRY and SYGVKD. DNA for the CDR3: TGTGCCACCCATGAAGCAGACAGGGGATTCTACAATGAGCAGTTCTTC. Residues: CATHEADRGFYNEQFF.

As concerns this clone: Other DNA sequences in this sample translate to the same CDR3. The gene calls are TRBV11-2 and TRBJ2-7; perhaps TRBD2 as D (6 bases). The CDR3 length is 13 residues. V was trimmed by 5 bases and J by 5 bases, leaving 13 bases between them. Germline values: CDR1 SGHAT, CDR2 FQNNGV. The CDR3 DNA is TGTGCCAGCAGCCCCGGGACTTTAAACGAGCAGTACTTC. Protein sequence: CASSPGTLNEQYF.

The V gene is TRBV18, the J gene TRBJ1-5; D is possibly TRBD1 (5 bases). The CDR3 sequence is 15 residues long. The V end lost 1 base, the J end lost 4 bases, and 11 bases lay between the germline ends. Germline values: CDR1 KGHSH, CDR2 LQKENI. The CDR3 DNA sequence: TGTGCCAGCTCACCACTCAGGGTACAAAATCAGCCCCAGCATTTT. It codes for CASSPLRVQNQPQHF.